This record concerns one T cell receptor (beta chain) sequence. Its antigen is not identified. This entry comes from a study of response to subunit inactivated influenza vaccine. Study outcomes and limitations: Each seasonal influenza vaccination, the authors suggested, recruits few new T cells.

Per the germline V gene, CDR1 is LGHNA and CDR2 is YSLEER. The CDR3 runs 16 residues. With 4 bases clipped from V and 3 bases from J, the junction kept 12 bases outside the gene matches. TCRdb ran MiXCR on the RT-PCR reads and lists one entry per CDR3 protein. Here the sample spans under 750,000 distinct CDR3 sequences, 12% being singletons. The TCR comes from a man over 45 who received an inactivated influenza vaccine. This chain uses TRBV4-3 with TRBJ2-7, with 7 nucleotides matching TRBD2. This material consisted of PBMCs from blood, taken on the day of vaccination. For the CDR3, the DNA is TGCGCCAGCAGCCGGGCGGTGTCGGGAGGACACTACGAGCAGTACTTC. It encodes CASSRAVSGGHYEQYF.